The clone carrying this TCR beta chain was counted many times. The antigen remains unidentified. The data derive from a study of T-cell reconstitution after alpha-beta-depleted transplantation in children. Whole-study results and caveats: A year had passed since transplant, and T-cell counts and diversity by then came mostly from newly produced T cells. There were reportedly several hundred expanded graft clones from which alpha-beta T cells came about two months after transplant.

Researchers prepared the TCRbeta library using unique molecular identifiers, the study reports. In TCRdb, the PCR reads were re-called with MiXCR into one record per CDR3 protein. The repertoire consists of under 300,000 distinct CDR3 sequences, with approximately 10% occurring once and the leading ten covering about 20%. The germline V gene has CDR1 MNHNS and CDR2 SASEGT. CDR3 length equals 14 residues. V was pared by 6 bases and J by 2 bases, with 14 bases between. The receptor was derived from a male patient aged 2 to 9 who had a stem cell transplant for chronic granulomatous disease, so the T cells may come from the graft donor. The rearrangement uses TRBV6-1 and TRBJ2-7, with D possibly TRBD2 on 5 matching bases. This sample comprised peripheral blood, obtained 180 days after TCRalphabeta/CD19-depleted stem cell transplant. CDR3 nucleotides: TGTGCCAGCAGGCCCCCTAGCCCACCCTACGAGCAGTACTTC. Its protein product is CASRPPSPPYEQYF.